Listed below are T cell receptor beta chains from one sample, sequenced in a study of cytomegalovirus exposure and HLA in healthy donors. Profiling relied on immunoSEQ multiplex PCR, and the TCRdb table lists in-frame clones only, not all of them. Seen here are fewer than 150,000 clones, around 72% observed once, and the top ten hold over 13%. Sequences were obtained from PBMCs. The receptors were gathered from a human donor in good health. Both conserved end residues are part of each CDR3. D genes are given only for firm matches. For some rows the clone size is stated as once, few or many, or as a class when expanded; others skip it.

DNA	CDR3	length	D	V	J	size
TGCAGTGCTAAGGGGGGGACTGAGCAGTTCTTC	CSAKGGTEQFF	11	NA	TRBV20-1	TRBJ2-1	NA
TGCGCCAGCAGCCAAGATGGGGACAAACGGTTGGGGGAGCTGTTTTTT	CASSQDGDKRLGELFF	16	NA	TRBV4-1	TRBJ2-2	NA
TGTGCCAGCAGCCCCTTGGGTATACTTGGACAGGGAGTCTATGGCTACACCTTC	CASSPLGILGQGVYGYTF	18	TRBD1	TRBV7-6	TRBJ1-2	NA
TGTGCCAGCAGTTTATTTGGGGGACTTTATCAGCCCCAGCATTTT	CASSLFGGLYQPQHF	15	NA	TRBV27	TRBJ1-5	NA
TGTGCCAGCAGCCCCAACCCCGGGGCCTACAATGAGCAGTTCTTC	CASSPNPGAYNEQFF	15	NA	TRBV7-9	TRBJ2-1	NA
TGTGCCAGTAGTCGTTGGCAGGGAACTGGAAACACCATATATTTT	CASSRWQGTGNTIYF	15	NA	TRBV19	TRBJ1-3	NA
TGTGCCAGCAGTGAGTCCGGACAGGGCATCACCGGGGAGCTGTTTTTT	CASSESGQGITGELFF	16	TRBD1	TRBV6-4	TRBJ2-2	NA
TGTGCCAGCAGCTTGGACAGTTTCTTCTCGGGAAACACCATATATTTT	CASSLDSFFSGNTIYF	16	NA	TRBV28	TRBJ1-3	NA
TGTGCCAGCAGTGCACGGAGGGAAGCTTTCTTT	CASSARREAFF	11	NA	TRBV28	TRBJ1-1	NA
TGTGCCAGCAGTATCAGGGGGCAGGAGACCCAGTACTTC	CASSIRGQETQYF	13	TRBD1	TRBV28	TRBJ2-5	NA
TGCGCCAGCAGCCCCCAGGGGGCTTACGAGCAGTACTTC	CASSPQGAYEQYF	13	TRBD1	TRBV5-1	TRBJ2-7	few
TGTGCCAGCAGTTTAGTCCGGGGTTACACAGATACGCAGTATTTT	CASSLVRGYTDTQYF	15	NA	TRBV28	TRBJ2-3	NA
TGTGCCAGCAGCTTACGACTAGCAGACGCAGATACGCAGTATTTT	CASSLRLADADTQYF	15	TRBD2	TRBV7-3	TRBJ2-3	NA
TGTGCCAGCATACGTAGTGACAGGGGTCCCGGGGAGCTGTTTTTT	CASIRSDRGPGELFF	15	TRBD1	TRBV2	TRBJ2-2	NA
TGTGCCAGCAACTTTGCGAACACCGGGGAGCTGTTTTTT	CASNFANTGELFF	13	NA	TRBV6-1	TRBJ2-2	NA
TGTGCCAGCAGGGCCACAACTAATGAAAAACTGTTTTTT	CASRATTNEKLFF	13	NA	TRBV2	TRBJ1-4	few
TGTGCCAGCAGCGTAGAGGGGAGCGGGAATGAGCAGTTCTTC	CASSVEGSGNEQFF	14	NA	TRBV9	TRBJ2-1	NA
TGTGCCAGCAGCCTTACCCGCGGCGTTAGTTATTACGAGCAGTACTTC	CASSLTRGVSYYEQYF	16	NA	TRBV21-1	TRBJ2-7	NA
TGTGCCAGTAGTAAGGGACAGATGAACACTGAAGCTTTCTTT	CASSKGQMNTEAFF	14	TRBD1	TRBV19	TRBJ1-1	NA
TGTGCCAGCAGCTCGGGGCGGGGTAAAAACATTCAGTACTTC	CASSSGRGKNIQYF	14	NA	TRBV7-9	TRBJ2-4	NA
TGCGCCAGCAGCTCAGGGACAGGGAGTATTTACGAGCAGTACTTC	CASSSGTGSIYEQYF	15	TRBD1	TRBV5-1	TRBJ2-7	NA
TGTGCCAGCAGCACCTCGACAGGGGATAACTATGGCTACACCTTC	CASSTSTGDNYGYTF	15	TRBD1	TRBV6-5	TRBJ1-2	NA
TGTGCCAGCAGCCAACCTTTTGACGAGGGGGCGTATGGCTACACCTTC	CASSQPFDEGAYGYTF	16	TRBD1	TRBV13	TRBJ1-2	once
TGTGCCAGCAGCCCCCCGGGACAGGGTAACGATGAGCAGTTCTTC	CASSPPGQGNDEQFF	15	TRBD1	TRBV7-8	TRBJ2-1	NA
TGTGCCAGCAGCTTAGATCGGGGGGGCTGGAGCTCCTACAATGAGCAGTTCTTC	CASSLDRGGWSSYNEQFF	18	TRBD2	TRBV11-2	TRBJ2-1	NA
TGTGCCAGCAGCTTTGCGAGAGATTTTTACAATGAGCAGTTCTTC	CASSFARDFYNEQFF	15	NA	TRBV7-3	TRBJ2-1	NA
TGTGCCAGCGGGGGACTAGCCCATGAGCAGTTCTTC	CASGGLAHEQFF	12	TRBD2	TRBV2	TRBJ2-1	once
TGTGCCAGCAGTGAATCGGGGACAGGGAAGTGGGGGGCCAACGTCCTGACTTTC	CASSESGTGKWGANVLTF	18	TRBD1	TRBV25-1	TRBJ2-6	NA
TGTGCCATCAGTGAACTAGCCTGGGAGCAGTTCTTC	CAISELAWEQFF	12	NA	TRBV10-3	TRBJ2-1	NA
TGTGCCAGCAGCTTCCAAGGGGGAGATACGCAGTATTTT	CASSFQGGDTQYF	13	NA	TRBV13	TRBJ2-3	NA
TGTGCTAGCAGCTTAGCGGGGGGGGGAGATACGCAGTATTTT	CASSLAGGGDTQYF	14	TRBD2	TRBV7-7	TRBJ2-3	NA
TGTGCCAGCAGTGTTGGGGGCATTGGATATGGCTACACCTTC	CASSVGGIGYGYTF	14	NA	TRBV5-4	TRBJ1-2	NA
TGTGCCAGCAACATACAGGGACCCCGATCCTACAATGAGCAGTTCTTC	CASNIQGPRSYNEQFF	16	NA	TRBV5-4	TRBJ2-1	NA
TGTGCCAGCAGGGAAACAGGGGCAGGAAACACCATATATTTT	CASRETGAGNTIYF	14	TRBD1	TRBV6-1	TRBJ1-3	NA
TGTGCCAGCAGTTTTGAGGCGAACACCGGGGAGCTGTTTTTT	CASSFEANTGELFF	14	NA	TRBV7-9	TRBJ2-2	few
TGCGCCAGCATCCCGACCCCCGGGACGCAGGGGATCAACACTGAAGCTTTCTTT	CASIPTPGTQGINTEAFF	18	NA	TRBV5-1	TRBJ1-1	NA
TGTGCCAGCAGCTTAGGGGTGGGGGGTCCCACCGGGGAGCTGTTTTTT	CASSLGVGGPTGELFF	16	NA	TRBV7-3	TRBJ2-2	NA
TGTGCCAGCAGCTCCGACAGGGGGAACTATGGCTACACCTTC	CASSSDRGNYGYTF	14	TRBD1	TRBV6-4	TRBJ1-2	NA
TGTGCCACCAGCAGAGAAAGGACAGGGGGTCAGCCCCAGCATTTT	CATSRERTGGQPQHF	15	TRBD1	TRBV15	TRBJ1-5	few
TGTGCCAGCAGCCTGGGGACTAGTAACGTTGATACGCAGTATTTT	CASSLGTSNVDTQYF	15	TRBD2	TRBV5-4	TRBJ2-3	NA
TGTGCCACCAGCAGAGGGACTAGCGGATACGAGCAGTACTTC	CATSRGTSGYEQYF	14	TRBD2	TRBV15	TRBJ2-7	NA
TGTGCCAGTAGTATACCCCAGGACAGGGAATGGTACGAGCAGTACTTC	CASSIPQDREWYEQYF	16	TRBD1	TRBV19	TRBJ2-7	NA
TGCAGCGTCACTGGGACAGGGGAAGAGCAGTACTTC	CSVTGTGEEQYF	12	TRBD1	TRBV29-1	TRBJ2-7	once
TGTGCCAGCAGCTTTATGCTAGGGCCGGGACAGGAGCAGTTCTTC	CASSFMLGPGQEQFF	15	TRBD1	TRBV5-6	TRBJ2-1	NA
TGTGCCAGCAGACTCAGGGGGGAGGATGAGCAGTTCTTC	CASRLRGEDEQFF	13	NA	TRBV6-5	TRBJ2-1	NA
TGTGCCATCAGTGGAGACACAGATACGCAGTATTTT	CAISGDTDTQYF	12	NA	TRBV10-3	TRBJ2-3	once
TGTGCCAGCAGACCGGGGAACTACAATGAGCAGTTCTTC	CASRPGNYNEQFF	13	NA	TRBV5-5	TRBJ2-1	once
TGTGCTAGTGGTTTGACCCCTTGGACAGGGAAGAGCAATGAGCAGTTCTTC	CASGLTPWTGKSNEQFF	17	TRBD1	TRBV12-5	TRBJ2-1	NA
TGTGCCTGGACCGCCGGACTAGCGGGATACGAGCAGTACTTC	CAWTAGLAGYEQYF	14	TRBD2	TRBV30	TRBJ2-7	NA
TGCGCCAGCAGCAGGGGACTAGCGGGAGGCGTCCTGACTTTC	CASSRGLAGGVLTF	14	TRBD2	TRBV5-1	TRBJ2-6	NA
TGTGCCTGTGAGGGCACCCGCTCTGGAAGCACCATATATTTT	CACEGTRSGSTIYF	14	NA	TRBV30	TRBJ1-3	NA
TGTGCCAGCTCACCCTTCGGACTAGCGGGGTCTTCGGGGGCGCAGTTCTTC	CASSPFGLAGSSGAQFF	17	TRBD2	TRBV18	TRBJ2-1	NA
TGTGCCAGCAGCCATGGGGGCAGCTTAAATGAAAAACTGTTTTTT	CASSHGGSLNEKLFF	15	NA	TRBV11-2	TRBJ1-4	few
TGTGCCAGCAGCTGGGGGGGGACTAACTCCTACGAGCAGTACTTC	CASSWGGTNSYEQYF	15	TRBD2	TRBV7-9	TRBJ2-7	NA
TGCGCCAGCAAGGAGGTTAGCGGGAGGAGTGAGCAGTTCTTC	CASKEVSGRSEQFF	14	TRBD2	TRBV5-1	TRBJ2-1	once
TGCAGCGTTGAAGTCAGGGGCCAACGGGGCAATGAGCAGTTCTTC	CSVEVRGQRGNEQFF	15	NA	TRBV29-1	TRBJ2-1	NA
TGTGCCAGCAGTACCGGGACAGGCTACGAGCAGTACTTC	CASSTGTGYEQYF	13	TRBD1	TRBV27	TRBJ2-7	NA